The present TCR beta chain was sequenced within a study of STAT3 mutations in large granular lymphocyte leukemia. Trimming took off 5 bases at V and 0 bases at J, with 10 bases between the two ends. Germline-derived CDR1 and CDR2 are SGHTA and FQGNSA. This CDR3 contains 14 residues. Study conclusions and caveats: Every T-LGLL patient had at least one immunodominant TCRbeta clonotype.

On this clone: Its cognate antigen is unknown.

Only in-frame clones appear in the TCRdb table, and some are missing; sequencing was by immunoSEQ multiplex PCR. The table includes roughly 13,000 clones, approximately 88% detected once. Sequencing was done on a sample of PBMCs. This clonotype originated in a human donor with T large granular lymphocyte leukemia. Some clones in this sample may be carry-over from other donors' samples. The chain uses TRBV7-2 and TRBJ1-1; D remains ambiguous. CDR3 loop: CASSPSYMNTEAFF. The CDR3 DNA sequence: TGTGCCAGCAGCCCCTCGTATATGAACACTGAAGCTTTCTTT.